Following are 30 T cell receptor beta chains from one sample sequenced in a study of blood T cell repertoires in COVID-19. This table comes from immunoSEQ multiplex PCR, and its TCRdb copy is limited to in-frame clones, with some not included. The table includes 200,000 to 250,000 clones, approximately 81% detected once. The sequencing input was peripheral blood. The source is an elderly woman with acute or convalescent COVID-19.

The V call is TRBV18, the J call TRBJ1-6, with D maybe TRBD1 (6 bases). The CDR3 is 15 residues long. V was trimmed by 2 bases and J by 7 bases, leaving 12 bases between them. CDR1 is KGHSH and CDR2 is LQKENI in the germline V gene. The CDR3 here is CASSPGTTENSPLHF. The CDR3 coding sequence is TGTGCCAGCTCACCAGGGACAACTGAAAATTCACCCCTCCACTTT.

The CDR3 sequence: CASTRTSTDTQYF. CDR3 nucleotide sequence: TGTGCCAGCACTCGGACTAGTACAGATACGCAGTATTTT. The chain has TRBV2 and TRBJ2-3; 7 bases line up with TRBD2. Germline-derived CDR1 and CDR2 are SNHLY and FYNNEI. V shed 7 bases, J shed 3 bases, and the junction held 4 bases outside the gene matches. This CDR3 has 13 residues.

The gene calls are TRBV19 and TRBJ1-2; TRBD1 aligns across 7 bases. Germline V lookup: CDR1 LNHDA, CDR2 SQIVND (reference sequence). This CDR3 spans 17 amino acids. V lost 6 bases to trimming and J lost 0 bases; unmatched junction nucleotides: 13. CDR3 DNA: TGTGCCAGTAGCCGGGGGGGACAGCGTATAGCTAACTATGGCTACACCTTC. Translated, it gives CASSRGGQRIANYGYTF.

The V and J genes are TRBV19 and TRBJ1-3; 11 nucleotides align to TRBD1. CDR1 and CDR2 from the germline V gene are LNHDA and SQIVND (reference sequence). Germline trimming cut 9 bases from V and 8 bases from J; bases unmatched to any gene: 3. The CDR3 runs to 12 residues. The CDR3 spells CASSGQGDTIYF. The CDR3 coding sequence is TGTGCCAGCTCGGGACAGGGGGACACCATATATTTT.

The rearrangement links TRBV30 to TRBJ1-3; TRBD1 agrees at 7 bases. V gave up 3 bases and J gave up 2 bases; unmatched junction bases: 4. This CDR3 has 14 amino acids. CDR1 and CDR2 from the germline V gene are GTSNPN and SVGIG (reference sequence). This chain's CDR3 is CAWRTRGTGNTIYF. CDR3 sequence (DNA): TGTGCCTGGAGGACCAGGGGGACTGGAAACACCATATATTTT.

J is TRBJ2-2 and V is TRBV5-1; D possibly corresponds to TRBD2 (6 bases). The length of the CDR3 is 15 residues. V was trimmed by 3 bases and J by 2 bases, leaving 11 bases between them. Germline-derived CDR1 and CDR2 are SGHRS and YFSETQ. The CDR3 nucleotides are TGCGCCAGCAGCTGGAGGGACTCAAACACCGGGGAGCTGTTTTTT. It yields the protein CASSWRDSNTGELFF.

The rearrangement links TRBV10-2 to TRBJ2-5; weak D call: TRBD2 (6 bases). Germline V gene data show CDR1 as WSHSY and CDR2 as SAAADI. CDR3 size: 15 residues. V dropped 5 bases and J dropped 0 bases, with 13 bases sitting between them. Written as DNA, the CDR3 is TGCGCCAGCAGTAGGTACGGGGGATACCAAGAGACCCAGTACTTC. Its translation: CASSRYGGYQETQYF.

The rearrangement links TRBV12-5 to TRBJ2-2; the D is unclear. Between the trimmed V and J ends, which lost 1 base and 0 bases, there was a span of 15 bases. CDR1 and CDR2 from the germline V gene are LGHNT and FRNRAP. The CDR3 has 18 residues. This CDR3 reads CASGLGSGSPANTGELFF. The CDR3 region has the DNA TGTGCTAGTGGTTTGGGTTCAGGCTCCCCAGCGAACACCGGGGAGCTGTTTTTT.

This clone was seen a few times. This chain connects TRBV19 to TRBJ1-2; 8 bases line up with TRBD1. Germline lookup yields CDR1 LNHDA and CDR2 SQIVND (reference sequence). The ends lost 6 bases at V and 3 bases at J; junction bases unmatched: 6. This CDR3 contains 14 residues. CDR3 sequence reads: CASRRQGPDYGYTF. The DNA for the CDR3 is TGTGCCAGTAGAAGACAGGGGCCTGACTATGGCTACACCTTC.

This chain uses TRBV7-9 with TRBJ1-2; 9 nucleotides align to TRBD1. The CDR3 length is 13 residues. Germline CDR1 SEHNR, CDR2 FQNEAQ (reference sequence). V was clipped by 3 bases and J by 7 bases; unmatched bases: 3. CDR3 sequence: CASSLRTGVGYTF. The CDR3 nucleotides are TGTGCCAGCAGCTTGAGGACAGGGGTTGGCTACACCTTC.

The gene calls are TRBV2 and TRBJ1-5; 10 bases line up with TRBD1. In germline, CDR1 is SNHLY, CDR2 FYNNEI. The junction had 12 bases not matched to a gene; V was cut back by 6 bases and J by 7 bases. The CDR3 is made up of 16 amino acids. The CDR3 DNA is TGTGCCAGCAGAGTTTTTGGACAGGGGGGAAGGCAGCCCCAGCATTTT. Translated, it gives CASRVFGQGGRQPQHF.

CDR3 amino acids: CASSRGQGNTEAFF. CDR3 nucleotide sequence: TGTGCCAGCAGCCGAGGACAGGGGAACACTGAAGCTTTCTTT. This chain uses TRBV27 with TRBJ1-1; TRBD1 aligns across 8 bases. The CDR3 is made up of 14 amino acids. V trimming: 6 bases; J trimming: 1 base; junction bases outside the gene matches: 4. Germline assignment: CDR1 MNHEY and CDR2 SMNVEV (reference sequence).

V is TRBV28 and J is TRBJ2-7; 10 bases line up with TRBD1. CDR3 length: 16 residues. J was trimmed by 6 bases and V by 5 bases; bases with no gene match: 13. Germline V gene data show CDR1 as MDHEN and CDR2 as SYDVKM. The CDR3 coding sequence is TGTGCCAGCAGTCTCCCCGGACAGGGGGAGCTCGGCGAGCAGTACTTC. This translates into CASSLPGQGELGEQYF.

The chain has TRBV20-1 and TRBJ1-2, with a tentative D call TRBD1 (5 bases). Germline V gene data show CDR1 as DFQATT and CDR2 as SNEGSKA (reference sequence). There are 10 residues in the CDR3. For the CDR3, the DNA is TGCTCCCCGGGCTGGGGCGGCTACACCTTC. Amino acids: CSPGWGGYTF.

CDR3 region: CASSYRTRGGVGVQYF. For the CDR3, the DNA is TGTGCCAGCAGTTATCGGACCCGCGGGGGGGTGGGAGTGCAGTACTTC. The rearrangement links TRBV6-6 to TRBJ2-7; 9 bases align to TRBD2. CDR1 MNHNY and CDR2 SVGAGI come from the germline V gene (reference sequence). There are 16 residues in the CDR3. V was pared by 3 bases and J by 9 bases, with 15 bases of the junction left unmatched.

The CDR3 region has the DNA TGTGCCAGCAGCTCTAGCGGCGTAGGCAGGCCAAACCATGGCTACACCTTC. Translated, it gives CASSSSGVGRPNHGYTF. The chain couples TRBV13 to TRBJ1-2; D is ambiguous. Germline V gives CDR1 PRHDT, CDR2 FYEKMQ (reference sequence). This CDR3 is built from 17 residues. V shed 4 bases and J shed 6 bases, with 24 bases lying between them.

The chain employs TRBV5-1 and TRBJ1-1; D gene unclear. V gave up 0 bases and J gave up 2 bases, with 8 bases separating them. Germline V gene data show CDR1 as SGHRS and CDR2 as YFSETQ. The CDR3 has 14 amino acids. CDR3 coding DNA: TGCGCCAGCAGCTTGGGCAGATCTAACACTGAAGCTTTCTTT. It yields the protein CASSLGRSNTEAFF.

The chain is built from TRBV7-6 and TRBJ2-2; TRBD2 matches 15 bases. In germline, CDR1 is SGHVS, CDR2 FNYEAQ. V lost 6 bases and J lost 7; bases outside the gene matches: 12. The CDR3 runs 18 residues. CDR3 sequence: CASSPPLGLAGGRGELFF. The CDR3 DNA reads TGTGCCAGCAGTCCTCCCCTAGGACTAGCGGGGGGGCGCGGGGAGCTGTTTTTT.

The rearrangement joins TRBV6-5 to TRBJ1-1, with a possible D match to TRBD1 (5 bases). Germline-derived CDR1 and CDR2 are MNHEY and SVGAGI. Trimming cost V 0 bases and J 2 bases, with 10 bases left between them. The CDR3 covers 15 residues. In DNA, the CDR3 is TGTGCCAGCAGTTACTCGACAGCGTCAAACACTGAAGCTTTCTTT. Residues: CASSYSTASNTEAFF.

In its sample, this clone was seen once. The V gene is TRBV25-1, the J gene TRBJ1-4; 7 nucleotides line up with TRBD1. J was trimmed by 6 bases and V by 6 bases; bases with no gene match: 4. This CDR3 has 13 amino acids. Germline CDR1 reads MGHDK; CDR2 reads SYGVNS. The CDR3, as DNA: TGTGCCAGCAGCGGGACAGATTATGAAAAACTGTTTTTT. Amino acid sequence: CASSGTDYEKLFF.

V is TRBV7-2 and J is TRBJ1-1; possibly TRBD1 for D (5 bases). The V gene lost 3 bases and the J gene lost 6 bases, with 11 bases spanning the gap. CDR1 is SGHTA and CDR2 is FQGNSA in the germline V gene. This CDR3 has 13 residues. The CDR3, as DNA: TGTGCCAGCAGCTTGATAGACAGAGCTGAAGCTTTCTTT. It translates to CASSLIDRAEAFF.

The chain joins TRBV9 to TRBJ2-1; TRBD2 agrees at 14 bases. Germline-derived CDR1 and CDR2 are SGDLS and YYNGEE. This CDR3 is built from 15 residues. V lost 3 bases and J lost 7; bases outside the gene matches: 3. CDR3 in amino acids: CASSAGTSGGNEQFF. The CDR3 coding sequence is TGTGCCAGCAGCGCAGGGACTAGCGGGGGAAATGAGCAGTTCTTC. The variable domain in full, completed from reference TRBV9 and TRBJ2-1, reads DSGVTQTPKHLITATGQRVTLRCSPRSGDLSVYWYQQSLDQGLQFLIQYYNGEERAKGNILERFSAQQFPDLHSELNLSSLELGDSALYFCASSAGTSGGNEQFFGPGTRLTVL.

This chain uses TRBV5-1 with TRBJ1-3, with unresolved D. This CDR3 region has 14 residues. Germline CDR1 and CDR2: SGHRS and YFSETQ. Trimming removed 3 bases at V and 0 bases at J, with 7 bases between. CDR3 sequence (DNA): TGCGCCAGCAGCTCCGGGAACTCTGGAAACACCATATATTTT. Translation: CASSSGNSGNTIYF.

This chain joins TRBV30 and TRBJ1-2, with 9 bases that match TRBD1. Germline V CDR1 and CDR2: GTSNPN, SVGIG (reference sequence). This CDR3 has 13 amino acids. Losses at the gene ends were 6 bases for V and 8 bases for J; bases not matched to a gene: 10. CDR3: CACWDRDSGGYTF. The CDR3 DNA reads TGTGCCTGTTGGGACAGGGACTCGGGCGGCTACACCTTC.

The J gene is TRBJ2-2, the V gene TRBV5-1; TRBD1 agrees at 8 bases. Germline CDR1 and CDR2: SGHRS and YFSETQ. This CDR3 has 16 amino acids. The trim removed 2 bases at V and 2 bases at J, leaving 5 bases unmatched. CDR3 bases: TGCGCCAGCAGCTTTATGACAGGGGCCAACACCGGGGAGCTGTTTTTT. Its translation is CASSFMTGANTGELFF. Full variable domain (outside the CDR3, taken from reference TRBV5-1 and TRBJ2-2): KAGVTQTPRYLIKTRGQQVTLSCSPISGHRSVSWYQQTPGQGLQFLFEYFSETQRNKGNFPGRFSGRQFSNSRSEMNVSTLELGDSALYLCASSFMTGANTGELFFGEGSRLTVL.

The genes are TRBV19 and TRBJ1-6; perhaps TRBD1 as D (6 bases). The germline gives CDR1 LNHDA, CDR2 SQIVND (reference sequence). The CDR3 runs 14 residues. V was pared by 3 bases and J by 8 bases, with 11 bases between. CDR3 sequence reads: CASSMSGVDSPLHF. CDR3 nucleotides: TGTGCCAGTAGTATGTCAGGGGTGGATTCACCCCTCCACTTT.

The rearrangement uses TRBV19 and TRBJ2-4; 9 nucleotides agree with TRBD1. Trimming at V came to 6 bases and at J to 9 bases, leaving 12 bases not matched to a gene. Germline V gene sequence: CDR1 LNHDA, CDR2 SQIVND (reference sequence). CDR3 length: 15 residues. The CDR3 DNA reads TGTGCCAGTAGCCCTGGGACAGGGTTAAGGATCATTCAGTACTTC. Its protein product is CASSPGTGLRIIQYF.

The J gene is TRBJ1-2, the V gene TRBV9; D gene unclear. Trimming stripped 0 bases from V and 4 bases from J, with 4 bases between. The germline V gene encodes CDR1 SGDLS and CDR2 YYNGEE. This CDR3 has 12 amino acids. CDR3: CASSVGGYGYTF. The DNA of the CDR3 is TGTGCCAGCAGCGTAGGAGGCTATGGCTACACCTTC.

The rearrangement links TRBV6-5 to TRBJ2-1; 9 nucleotides align to TRBD1. Germline values: CDR1 MNHEY, CDR2 SVGAGI. The CDR3 loop spans 14 amino acids. The V and J ends lost 8 bases and 7 bases, in that order; junction bases with no gene match: 9. The CDR3, as DNA: TGTGCCAGCTCGGGCGGACAGGGGATAAATGAGCAGTTCTTC. Its translation is CASSGGQGINEQFF.

J is TRBJ1-2 and V is TRBV5-6, with 8 bases that match TRBD1. Germline values: CDR1 SGHDT, CDR2 YYEEEE. V lost 2 bases, J lost 4 bases, and 13 bases stayed unmatched. The CDR3 is made up of 17 amino acids. This CDR3 is CASSFTGTGPPGYGYTF. For the CDR3, the DNA is TGTGCCAGCAGCTTTACCGGGACAGGACCTCCTGGCTATGGCTACACCTTC. The full variable domain, rest sourced from reference TRBV5-6 and TRBJ1-2, is DAGVTQSPTHLIKTRGQQVTLRCSPKSGHDTVSWYQQALGQGPQFIFQYYEEEERQRGNFPDRFSGHQFPNYSSELNVNALLLGDSALYLCASSFTGTGPPGYGYTFGSGTRLTVV.